This T cell receptor beta chain was retrieved from a study of blood T cell repertoires in COVID-19. Study background: The United States, Italy and Spain provided the acute and convalescent COVID-19 samples. In each case, the material was cDNA or gDNA derived from T cells, B-cell-depleted T cells, or PBMCs.

CDR3 length equals 14 residues. Trimming took off 5 bases at V and 7 bases at J, with 14 bases between the two ends. In germline, CDR1 is MNHNY, CDR2 SVGAGI (reference sequence). As originally analysed: From reference gene primer amplification, estimates of nucleated cell counts were derived. TCRdb's copy holds only in-frame clones and misses some; the assay was immunoSEQ multiplex PCR. V and J calls and clone size are copied from that table; D and trimming were computed from the DNA. This table holds fewer than 100,000 clones, 79% found once. This clone was seen ten or more times. Material: peripheral blood. This chain uses TRBV6-6 with TRBJ1-4, with D maybe TRBD1 (6 bases). The sequence came from a human donor in a cohort sampled during active COVID-19. CDR3: CASSLQGRGEKLFF. The CDR3, as DNA: TGTGCCAGCAGTCTACAGGGCCGGGGTGAAAAACTGTTTTTT.